This passage covers 6 T cell receptor beta chains from one sample sequenced in a study of molecular identifiers for immune sequencing clone quantification. TCRdb used MiXCR to reprocess the PCR reads, holding one entry per CDR3 protein. The table has some 97,000 distinct CDR3 sequences, roughly 38% seen once. The specimen was naive CD8+ T cells from blood, with Jurkat cell RNA spiked in. Specified subset: FACS-sorted CD8+CD4-CCR7+CD45RA+ naive T cells. The receptors derive from a human donor in good health. Some libraries in this study had Jurkat cell RNA spiked in.

On this clonotype itself: This may be a read error, as it is one base from a much larger clone. The chain uses TRBV4-3 and TRBJ2-1; 11 bases are shared with TRBD2. The CDR3 loop spans 16 amino acids. Germline CDR1 is LGHNA and CDR2 is YSLEER. The CDR3 region is CASSQVLAGVMNEQIF. Written as DNA, the CDR3 is TGCGCCAGCAGCCAGGTACTAGCGGGAGTTATGAATGAGCAGATCTTC.

There are a few counts of this clonotype. The chain combines TRBV29-1 with TRBJ2-1, with 10 bases matching TRBD1. In germline, CDR1 is SQVTM, CDR2 ANQGSEA. The CDR3 consists of 13 residues. J was trimmed by 6 bases and V by 5 bases; bases with no gene match: 4. The CDR3 region is CSVWTGGGNEQFF. As DNA, the CDR3 is TGCAGCGTTTGGACAGGGGGAGGCAATGAGCAGTTCTTC.

The chain couples TRBV7-6 to TRBJ2-5; tentative D call: TRBD2 (5 bases). There are 18 residues in the CDR3. V was trimmed by 0 bases and J by 2 bases, leaving 19 bases between them. Germline V gives CDR1 SGHVS, CDR2 FNYEAQ. The CDR3 sequence is CASSLAPQLVVAQETQYF. The CDR3 DNA sequence: TGTGCCAGCAGCTTAGCGCCCCAACTAGTAGTGGCGCAAGAGACCCAGTACTTC.

This chain joins TRBV20-1 and TRBJ2-4; D gene ambiguous. The CDR3 contains 12 residues. Trimming pared 7 bases from V and 4 bases from J, leaving 11 bases between. The germline gives CDR1 DFQATT, CDR2 SNEGSKA (reference sequence). CDR3 in DNA: TGCAGTGGAGAGTCAAGGAAAAACATTCAGTACTTC. Translation gives CSGESRKNIQYF.

This clonotype has ten or more counts. J is TRBJ2-3 and V is TRBV4-3, with D perhaps matching TRBD1 (5 bases). The germline V and J ends were trimmed by 0 bases and 5 bases, with 18 bases remaining between them. The CDR3 sequence is 17 residues long. Germline V gene data show CDR1 as LGHNA and CDR2 as YSLEER. The DNA for the CDR3 is TGCGCCAGCAGCCAAGATGGGCAGGGCCTAAACGGAGATACGCAGTATTTT. This codes for CASSQDGQGLNGDTQYF.

The gene calls are TRBV2 and TRBJ2-3; 7 bases line up with TRBD2. Germline values: CDR1 SNHLY, CDR2 FYNNEI. With 9 bases clipped from V and 2 bases from J, the junction kept 23 bases outside the gene matches. The CDR3 runs 19 residues. The CDR3 region is CARQVGSGNSRFDTDTQYF. CDR3 DNA sequence: TGTGCCAGACAGGTTGGCAGCGGGAACTCCCGATTTGACACAGATACGCAGTATTTT.